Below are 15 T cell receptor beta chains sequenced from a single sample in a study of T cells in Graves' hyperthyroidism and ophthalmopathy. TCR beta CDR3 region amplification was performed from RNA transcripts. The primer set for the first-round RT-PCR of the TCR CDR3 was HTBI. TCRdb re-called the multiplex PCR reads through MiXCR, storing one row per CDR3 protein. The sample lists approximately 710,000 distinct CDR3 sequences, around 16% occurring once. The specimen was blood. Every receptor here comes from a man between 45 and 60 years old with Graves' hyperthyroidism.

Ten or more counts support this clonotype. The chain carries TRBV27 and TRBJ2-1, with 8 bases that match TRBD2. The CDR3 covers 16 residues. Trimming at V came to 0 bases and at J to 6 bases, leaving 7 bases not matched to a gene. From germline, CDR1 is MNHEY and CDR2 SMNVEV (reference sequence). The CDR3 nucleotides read TGTGCCAGCAGTTTATCGCGGGGGGCAGGCCCCAATGAGCAGTTCTTC. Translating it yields CASSLSRGAGPNEQFF.

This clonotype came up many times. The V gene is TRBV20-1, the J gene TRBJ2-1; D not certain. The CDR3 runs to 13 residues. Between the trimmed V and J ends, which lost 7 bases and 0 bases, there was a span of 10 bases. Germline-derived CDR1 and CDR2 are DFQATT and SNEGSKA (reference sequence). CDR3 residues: CSVQRSSYNEQFF. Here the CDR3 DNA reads TGCAGTGTCCAGAGGAGCTCCTACAATGAGCAGTTCTTC.

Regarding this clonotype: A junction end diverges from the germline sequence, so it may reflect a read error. The DNA for the CDR3 is TGCAGCGTGGAAGGGGCACTAGCCAAGGATACGCAGTATTTT. Amino acid sequence: CSVEGALAKDTQYF. V usage is TRBV29-1 and J usage is TRBJ2-3; TRBD2 is a possible D gene (6 bases). CDR1 SQVTM and CDR2 ANQGSEA come from the germline V gene. The CDR3 has 14 residues.

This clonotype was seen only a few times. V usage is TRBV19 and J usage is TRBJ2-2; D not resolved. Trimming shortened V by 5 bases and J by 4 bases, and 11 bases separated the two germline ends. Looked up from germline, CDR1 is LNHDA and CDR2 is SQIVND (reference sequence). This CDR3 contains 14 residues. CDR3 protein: CASSFYTITGELFF. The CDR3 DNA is TGTGCCAGTAGTTTCTACACTATCACCGGGGAGCTGTTTTTT.

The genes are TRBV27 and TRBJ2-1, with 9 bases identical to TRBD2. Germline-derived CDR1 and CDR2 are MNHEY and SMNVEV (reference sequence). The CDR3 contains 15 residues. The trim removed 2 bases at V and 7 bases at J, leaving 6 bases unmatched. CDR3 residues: CASSLELAGANEQFF. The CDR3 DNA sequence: TGTGCCAGCAGTTTAGAACTAGCGGGCGCTAATGAGCAGTTCTTC.

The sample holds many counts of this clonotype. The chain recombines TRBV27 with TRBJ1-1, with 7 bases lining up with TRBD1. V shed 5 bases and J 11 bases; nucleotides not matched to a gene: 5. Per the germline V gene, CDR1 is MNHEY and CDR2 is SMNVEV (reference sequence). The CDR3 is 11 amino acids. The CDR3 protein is CASSGGRGAFF. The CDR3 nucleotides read TGTGCCAGCAGTGGGGGCAGGGGGGCTTTCTTT.

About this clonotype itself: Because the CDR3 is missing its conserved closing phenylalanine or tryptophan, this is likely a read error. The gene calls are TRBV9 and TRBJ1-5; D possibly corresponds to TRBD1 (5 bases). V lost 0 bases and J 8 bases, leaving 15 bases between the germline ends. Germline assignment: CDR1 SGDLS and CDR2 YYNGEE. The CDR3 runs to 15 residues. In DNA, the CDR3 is TGTGCCAGCAGCGTAGCCGGGGGGGACGTTGAGCCCCAGCATTCT. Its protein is CASSVAGGDVEPQHS.

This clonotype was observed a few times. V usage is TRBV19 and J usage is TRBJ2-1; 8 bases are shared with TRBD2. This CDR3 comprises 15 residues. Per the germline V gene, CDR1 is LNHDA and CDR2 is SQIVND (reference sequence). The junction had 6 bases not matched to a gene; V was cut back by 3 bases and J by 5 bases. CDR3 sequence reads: CASSISSGGDNEQFF. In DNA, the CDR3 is TGTGCCAGTAGTATCTCCAGCGGGGGTGACAATGAGCAGTTCTTC. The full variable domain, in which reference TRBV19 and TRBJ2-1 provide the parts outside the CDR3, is DGGITQSPKYLFRKEGQNVTLSCEQNLNHDAMYWYRQDPGQGLRLIYYSQIVNDFQKGDIAEGYSVSREKKESFPLTVTSAQKNPTAFYLCASSISSGGDNEQFFGPGTRLTVL.

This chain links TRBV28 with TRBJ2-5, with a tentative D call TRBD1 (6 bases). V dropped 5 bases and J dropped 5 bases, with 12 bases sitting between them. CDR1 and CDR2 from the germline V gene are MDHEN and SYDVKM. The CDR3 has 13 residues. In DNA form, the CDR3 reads TGTGCCAGCAGTAACAGGGTTTTGGAGACCCAGTACTTC. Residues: CASSNRVLETQYF.

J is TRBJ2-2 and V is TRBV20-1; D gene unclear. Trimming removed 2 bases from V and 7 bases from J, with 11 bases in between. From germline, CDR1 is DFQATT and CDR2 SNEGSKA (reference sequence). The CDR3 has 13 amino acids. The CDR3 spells CSARPPLSGELFF. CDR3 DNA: TGCAGTGCTAGACCCCCACTCAGCGGGGAGCTGTTTTTT.

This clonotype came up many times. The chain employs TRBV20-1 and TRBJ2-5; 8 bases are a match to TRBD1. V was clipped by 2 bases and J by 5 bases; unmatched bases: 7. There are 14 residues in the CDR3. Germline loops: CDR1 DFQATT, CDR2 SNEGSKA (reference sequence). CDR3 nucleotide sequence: TGCAGTGCTAGACCTACAGGGGGGAGGGAGACCCAGTACTTC. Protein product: CSARPTGGRETQYF.

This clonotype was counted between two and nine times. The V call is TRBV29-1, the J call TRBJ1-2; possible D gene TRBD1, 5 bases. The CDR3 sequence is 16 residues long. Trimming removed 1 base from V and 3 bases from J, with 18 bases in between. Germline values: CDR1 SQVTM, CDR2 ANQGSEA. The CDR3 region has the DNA TGCAGCGTTGAAGTTCTCTGGGGCGATCGGCACTATGGCTACACCTTC. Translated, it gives CSVEVLWGDRHYGYTF.

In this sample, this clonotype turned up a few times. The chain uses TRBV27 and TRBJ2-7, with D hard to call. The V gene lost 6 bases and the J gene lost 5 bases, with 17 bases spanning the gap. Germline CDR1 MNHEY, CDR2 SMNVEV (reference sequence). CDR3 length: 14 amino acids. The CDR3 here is CASRISGRAHEQYF. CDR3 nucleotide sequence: TGTGCCAGCAGAATATCGGGCCGGGCCCACGAGCAGTACTTC.

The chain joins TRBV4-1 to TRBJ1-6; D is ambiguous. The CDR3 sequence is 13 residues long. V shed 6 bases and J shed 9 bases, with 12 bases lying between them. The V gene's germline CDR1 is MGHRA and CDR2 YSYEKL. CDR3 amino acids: CASSAQRSSPLHF. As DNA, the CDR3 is TGCGCCAGCAGTGCCCAGAGGTCTTCACCCCTCCACTTT.

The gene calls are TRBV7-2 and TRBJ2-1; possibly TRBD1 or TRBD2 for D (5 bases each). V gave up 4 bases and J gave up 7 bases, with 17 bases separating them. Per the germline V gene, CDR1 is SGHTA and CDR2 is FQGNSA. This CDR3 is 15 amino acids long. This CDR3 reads CASSSAGTVLNEQFF. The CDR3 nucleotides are TGTGCCAGCAGCTCGGCCGGGACCGTGCTAAATGAGCAGTTCTTC.